The 3 T cell receptor beta chains below were found in one sample sequenced in a study of blood T cells in healthy people across ages. PCR was performed a second time for about 7 to 12 cycles using a sample-barcoded 5' primer and a J-beta primer mix. TCRdb analysed the 5' RACE reads with MiXCR anew, one entry per CDR3 protein. The sample records about 1.7 million distinct CDR3 sequences, 28% being singletons. Material for sequencing was blood. The receptors were sampled from a young woman in good health.

As regards this clonotype: Since a much larger clone is just one base distant, this may be a read error. The chain has TRBV5-1 and TRBJ2-5; 7 bases are a match to TRBD2. The CDR3 runs to 15 residues. Per germline, CDR1 SGHRS and CDR2 YFSETQ. V lost 2 bases and J lost 8; bases outside the gene matches: 12. CDR3 region: CASSFGGSGGDTQYF. CDR3 nucleotides: TGCGCCAGCAGCTTCGGCGGGAGTGGGGGAGACACCCAGTACTTC.

This clonotype was seen many times. The chain recombines TRBV5-5 with TRBJ2-1; a weak D match, TRBD2 (5 bases). The ends were cut back, 2 bases at V and 5 bases at J, with 8 bases in the middle. Germline V lookup: CDR1 SGHKS, CDR2 YYEKEE (reference sequence). The CDR3 has 13 amino acids. The CDR3 sequence is CASSFSEDNEQFF. The CDR3 DNA reads TGTGCCAGCAGCTTTAGCGAGGACAATGAGCAGTTCTTC. Together with reference TRBV5-5 and TRBJ2-1, the CDR3 gives the full variable domain: DAGVTQSPTHLIKTRGQQVTLRCSPISGHKSVSWYQQVLGQGPQFIFQYYEKEERGRGNFPDRFSARQFPNYSSELNVNALLLGDSALYLCASSFSEDNEQFFGPGTRLTVL.

Comment on this clonotype: A single base separates this from a much larger clone, so it may be a read error. This sequence joins TRBV28 and TRBJ2-7; 12 bases are a match to TRBD2. The V gene end was trimmed by 8 bases and the J gene end by 3 bases; junction bases not matched to a gene: 5. CDR3 size: 14 residues. CDR1 is MDHEN and CDR2 is SYDVKM in the germline V gene. CDR3 nucleotides: TGTGCCAGCGTCGGGACTAGCGGGCACTACGAGCAGTACTTC. Its translation: CASVGTSGHYEQYF.